This note documents a single T cell receptor beta chain sequence. Antigen: not known. Gene names are the mouse ones. The read finishes 1 residue shy of the CDR3 end, and the germline J gene is used to complete it. Trimming left V 4 bases short and J 0 bases short, with 8 bases between. The CDR3 covers 14 residues. The germline gives CDR1 KGHPV, CDR2 FQNQEV (reference sequence). The data were obtained in a study of tissue T cells after allogeneic stem cell transplantation. The study's findings and limits: Only a limited share of tissue TCRs appeared in blood or spleen.

The repertoire was sequenced with immunoSEQ multiplex PCR; TCRdb's copy has only in-frame clones and lacks some. Of thousands of clones listed, under 55% are singletons. As for time point: mouse harvest day 7 after allogeneic transplant. Each mouse received 10^7 T-cell-depleted marrow cells plus 10^6 splenic CD5+ T cells by tail vein. This sequence joins TRBV26 and TRBJ2-3; D remains ambiguous. The sample taken for sequencing was gut tissue. This receptor was taken from a female BALB/c mouse given C57BL/6 T cells with graft-versus-host disease after an allogeneic hematopoietic cell transplant. The part of the CDR3 DNA that was read is TGTGCCAGCAGTCCCCATATTAGTGCAGAAACGCTGTAT. Translating it yields CASSPHISAETLY. The whole CDR3 region reads CASSPHISAETLYF.